This TCR beta chain was observed in a study of T cell responses to AZD1222 COVID-19 vaccine. Notes on the study in general: Mostly white British, mostly female donors; authors suggested clonal diversity may be underestimated. Increased Spike-specific TCR breadth and depth were observed after two AZD1222 doses. No repertoire was sampled before or during the peak T cell response, only after it.

Method: immunoSEQ multiplex PCR; TCRdb's copy keeps in-frame clones and lacks some. The data contain 75,000 to 100,000 clones, about nine tenths of them singletons. This clone came up a few times. The antigen is unknown. Deletions cut 0 bases from V and 5 bases from J, with 13 bases between. Per the germline V gene, CDR1 is GTSNPN and CDR2 is SVGIG (reference sequence). The CDR3 contains 14 residues. The sample in question was peripheral blood, obtained on day 0 of AZD1222 vaccination. This sequence originates from an adult in good health. The V gene is TRBV30, the J gene TRBJ1-2; perhaps TRBD1 as D (5 bases). CDR3 nucleotides: TGTGCCTGGAGTGTAAAGGGGCAGGGTTATGGCTACACCTTC. Amino acid sequence: CAWSVKGQGYGYTF. Full variable domain (remainder filled in from reference TRBV30 and TRBJ1-2): SQTIHQWPATLVQPVGSPLSLECTVEGTSNPNLYWYRQAAGRGLQLLFYSVGIGQISSEVPQNLSASRPQDRQFILSSKKLLLSDSGFYLCAWSVKGQGYGYTFGSGTRLTVV.